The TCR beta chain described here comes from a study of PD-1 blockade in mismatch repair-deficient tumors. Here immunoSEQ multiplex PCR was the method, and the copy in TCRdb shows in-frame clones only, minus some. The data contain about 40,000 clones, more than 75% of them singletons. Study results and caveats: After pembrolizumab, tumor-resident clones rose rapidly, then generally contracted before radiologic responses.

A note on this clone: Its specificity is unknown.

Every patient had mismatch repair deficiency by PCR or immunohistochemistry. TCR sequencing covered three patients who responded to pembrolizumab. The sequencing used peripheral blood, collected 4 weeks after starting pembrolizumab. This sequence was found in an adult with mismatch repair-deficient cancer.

CDR3 sequence reads: CASSPGPGTANYGYTF. Here the CDR3 DNA reads TGTGCCAGCTCACCAGGGCCCGGGACAGCTAACTATGGCTACACCTTC. The V call is TRBV18, the J call TRBJ1-2; 7 bases align to TRBD1. Trimming at V came to 2 bases and at J to 0 bases, leaving 6 bases not matched to a gene. The CDR3 length is 16 residues. Germline CDR1 is KGHSH and CDR2 is LQKENI.